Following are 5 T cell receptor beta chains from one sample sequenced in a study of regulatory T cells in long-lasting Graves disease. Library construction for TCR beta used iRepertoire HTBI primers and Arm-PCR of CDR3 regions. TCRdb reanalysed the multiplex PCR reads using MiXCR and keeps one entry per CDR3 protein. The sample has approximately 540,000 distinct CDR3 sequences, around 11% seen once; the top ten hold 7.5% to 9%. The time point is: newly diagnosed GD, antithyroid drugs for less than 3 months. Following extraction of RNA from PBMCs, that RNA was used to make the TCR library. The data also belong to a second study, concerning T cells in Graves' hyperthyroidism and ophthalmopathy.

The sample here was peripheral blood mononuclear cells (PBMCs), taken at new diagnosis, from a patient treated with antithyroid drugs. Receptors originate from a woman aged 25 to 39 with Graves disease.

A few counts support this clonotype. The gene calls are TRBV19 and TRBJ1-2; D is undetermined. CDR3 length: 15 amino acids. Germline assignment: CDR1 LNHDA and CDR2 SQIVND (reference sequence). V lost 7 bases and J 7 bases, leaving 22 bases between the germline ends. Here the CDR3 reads CASILRPSPLGGYTF. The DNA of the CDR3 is TGTGCCAGTATTCTTCGACCCTCCCCCCTGGGTGGCTACACCTTC.

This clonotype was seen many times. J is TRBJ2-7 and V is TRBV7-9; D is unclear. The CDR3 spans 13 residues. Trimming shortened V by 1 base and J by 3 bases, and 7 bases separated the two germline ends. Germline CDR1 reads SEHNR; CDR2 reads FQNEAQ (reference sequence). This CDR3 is CASSLGPYYEQYF. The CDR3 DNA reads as TGTGCCAGCAGCTTAGGTCCCTACTACGAGCAGTACTTC.

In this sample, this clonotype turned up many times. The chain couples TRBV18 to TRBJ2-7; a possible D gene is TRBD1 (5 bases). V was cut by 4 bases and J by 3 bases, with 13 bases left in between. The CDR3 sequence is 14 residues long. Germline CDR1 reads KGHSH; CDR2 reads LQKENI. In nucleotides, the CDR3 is TGTGCCAGCTCACGTCAGGGTCAGGTCTACGAGCAGTACTTC. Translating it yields CASSRQGQVYEQYF. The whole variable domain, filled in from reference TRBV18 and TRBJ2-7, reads NAGVMQNPRHLVRRRGQEARLRCSPMKGHSHVYWYRQLPEEGLKFMVYLQKENIIDESGMPKERFSAEFPKEGPSILRIQQVVRGDSAAYFCASSRQGQVYEQYFGPGTRLTVT.

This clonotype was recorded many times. For the CDR3, the DNA is TGTGCCAGCTCAATTCGGACTAGTGTGTACAATGAGCAGTTCTTC. Translated, it gives CASSIRTSVYNEQFF. The chain joins TRBV18 to TRBJ2-1; 7 bases match TRBD2. This CDR3 spans 15 amino acids. Germline CDR1 KGHSH, CDR2 LQKENI. The junction had 8 bases not matched to a gene; V was cut back by 5 bases and J by 4 bases.

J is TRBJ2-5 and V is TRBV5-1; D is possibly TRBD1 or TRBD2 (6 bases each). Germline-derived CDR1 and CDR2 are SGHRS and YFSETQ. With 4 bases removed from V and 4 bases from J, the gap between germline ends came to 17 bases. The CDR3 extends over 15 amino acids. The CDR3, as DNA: TGCGCCAGCAGCGGCATGGGGGGCCATAGAGAGACCCAGTACTTC. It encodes CASSGMGGHRETQYF. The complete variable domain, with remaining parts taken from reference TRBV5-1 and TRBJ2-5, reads KAGVTQTPRYLIKTRGQQVTLSCSPISGHRSVSWYQQTPGQGLQFLFEYFSETQRNKGNFPGRFSGRQFSNSRSEMNVSTLELGDSALYLCASSGMGGHRETQYFGPGTRLLVL.